In its sample, the clone carrying this T cell receptor (beta chain) was seen many times. Its antigen is as yet unknown. These data belong to a study of T cells in Graves' hyperthyroidism and ophthalmopathy. Stable hyperthyroidism: no ophthalmopathy progression over 18 months of follow-up. TCR beta CDR3 sequences were amplified from RNA transcripts. TCR CDR3 regions were first amplified by RT-PCR with HTBI primers. TCRdb redid the calling of the multiplex PCR reads with MiXCR, one entry per CDR3 protein. The profile shows roughly 400,000 distinct CDR3 sequences, about 25% of them singletons. The junction had 8 bases not matched to a gene; V was cut back by 2 bases and J by 7 bases. This CDR3 comprises 15 residues. Germline-derived CDR1 and CDR2 are SGHAT and FQDESV (reference sequence). The study's findings and limits: Using 13 V-J features, a model discriminated ophthalmopathy from stable hyperthyroidism.

Input material: blood. The gene calls are TRBV11-1 and TRBJ2-1; 7 bases fit TRBD2. The sequence was collected from a man in his forties or fifties with Graves' hyperthyroidism. DNA for the CDR3: TGTGCCAGCAGCTTATATGGCGGGAGTGAAAATGAGCAGTTCTTC. Translating gives CASSLYGGSENEQFF.